One sample yielded the 15 T cell receptor beta chains listed below, sequenced in a study of shared clonotypes between healthy human individuals. Repertoires were generated with immunoSEQ multiplex PCR, while TCRdb's copy carries only in-frame clones and drops some. The sample lists 1.4 million to 1.5 million clones; roughly 95% were seen once. Sample: naive CD4+ T cells sorted from blood. Indicated subset: CD45RA+ positively selected. These receptor sequences come from a man between 25 and 39 years old in good health.

In DNA, the CDR3 is TGTGCCAGCAGCCATAGGTATGGTTTTGATACGCAGTATTTT. Protein: CASSHRYGFDTQYF. The chain joins TRBV14 to TRBJ2-3; D is ambiguous. Looked up from germline, CDR1 is SGHDN and CDR2 is FVKESK. Trimming left V 3 bases short and J 6 bases short, with 13 bases between. CDR3 length equals 14 residues. Filled out from reference TRBV14 and TRBJ2-3, the complete variable domain reads EAGVTQFPSHSVIEKGQTVTLRCDPISGHDNLYWYRRVMGKEIKFLLHFVKESKQDESGMPNNRFLAERTGGTYSTLKVQPAELEDSGVYFCASSHRYGFDTQYFGPGTRLTVL.

This chain connects TRBV6-5 to TRBJ2-7; 11 bases agree with TRBD1. Germline loops: CDR1 MNHEY, CDR2 SVGAGI. CDR3 size: 13 residues. Germline trimming cut 6 bases from V and 6 bases from J; bases unmatched to any gene: 4. Here the CDR3 DNA reads TGTGCCAGCAGCTTAGGGACAGGGGGCGAGCAGTACTTC. The encoded protein is CASSLGTGGEQYF.

This chain connects TRBV6-5 to TRBJ1-3; 7 positions match TRBD1. V dropped 4 bases and J dropped 0; count of bases not matched to a gene: 6. The CDR3 has 16 amino acids. CDR1 and CDR2 from the germline V gene are MNHEY and SVGAGI. CDR3 sequence: CASSSPDRSSGNTIYF. CDR3 nucleotides: TGTGCCAGCAGTTCACCGGACAGGAGCTCTGGAAACACCATATATTTT.

V gene TRBV11-2 combines with J gene TRBJ2-2; the D is unclear. Looked up from germline, CDR1 is SGHAT and CDR2 is FQNNGV. Trimming removed 2 bases at V and 8 bases at J, with 6 bases between. This CDR3 region has 12 residues. CDR3 residues: CASSLWGGELFF. DNA of the CDR3: TGTGCCAGCAGCTTATGGGGTGGGGAGCTGTTTTTT.

CDR3 loop: CATSRSYTGNRADTEAFF. The CDR3 DNA reads TGTGCCACCAGCAGATCCTATACAGGGAACAGGGCCGACACTGAAGCTTTCTTT. The J gene is TRBJ1-1, the V gene TRBV15; a possible D gene is TRBD1 (6 bases). Germline lookup yields CDR1 LNHNV and CDR2 YYDKDF (reference sequence). The CDR3 covers 18 residues. V was pared by 2 bases and J by 3 bases, with 22 bases between.

The genes are TRBV11-2 and TRBJ2-4; D is ambiguous. Per germline, CDR1 SGHAT and CDR2 FQNNGV. V was clipped by 2 bases and J by 3 bases, with 17 bases between them. This CDR3 is built from 17 residues. In DNA, the CDR3 is TGTGCCAGCAGCTTATGGTTCCCCCCCGATGGCAAAAACATTCAGTACTTC. Protein sequence: CASSLWFPPDGKNIQYF.

In this sample, this clone turned up once. The genes are TRBV6-6 and TRBJ2-7, with no clear D. Per the germline V gene, CDR1 is MNHNY and CDR2 is SVGAGI (reference sequence). This CDR3 has 12 amino acids. Trimming stripped 6 bases from V and 6 bases from J, with 12 bases between. The CDR3 DNA reads TGTGCCAGCAGCCTTCCCCTCGCCGAGCAGTACTTC. This sequence encodes CASSLPLAEQYF.

This chain joins TRBV9 and TRBJ2-1, with no clear D. The CDR3 covers 14 residues. The germline CDR1 and CDR2 sequences are SGDLS and YYNGEE. V shed 0 bases and J shed 7 bases, with 11 bases lying between them. CDR3 region: CASSVAVSQNEQFF. CDR3 coding DNA: TGTGCCAGCAGCGTAGCCGTCTCCCAGAATGAGCAGTTCTTC.

In regard to this clone: Distinct nucleotide sequences in the sample also encode this CDR3. J is TRBJ2-7 and V is TRBV7-2; D ambiguous. Trimming left V 1 base short and J 0 bases short, with 7 bases between. Germline lookup yields CDR1 SGHTA and CDR2 FQGNSA. The CDR3 spans 14 residues. Here the CDR3 reads CASSLVGSSYEQYF. CDR3 sequence (DNA): TGTGCCAGCAGCTTAGTTGGCAGCTCCTACGAGCAGTACTTC.

The CDR3 nucleotides are TGTGCCAGCAGCCGTAGCGGGAACTACGAGCAGTACTTC. Its protein is CASSRSGNYEQYF. This chain joins TRBV11-2 and TRBJ2-7, with 8 bases identical to TRBD2. The CDR3 loop spans 13 amino acids. Germline loops: CDR1 SGHAT, CDR2 FQNNGV. J gave up 3 bases and V 5 bases, and 3 bases lay outside the gene matches.

The V call is TRBV5-1, the J call TRBJ1-3; no clear D. The V gene's germline CDR1 is SGHRS and CDR2 YFSETQ. There are 15 residues in the CDR3. The V and J ends lost 4 bases and 0 bases respectively, with 11 bases between them. CDR3 coding DNA: TGCGCCAGCAGCCCTTACTTTGGCTCTGGAAACACCATATATTTT. Translation: CASSPYFGSGNTIYF.

This sequence joins TRBV27 and TRBJ2-3; 8 bases are shared with TRBD2. Germline V gives CDR1 MNHEY, CDR2 SMNVEV (reference sequence). Trimming cost V 6 bases and J 1 base; bases outside gene matches: 12. The CDR3 length is 17 residues. The DNA of the CDR3 is TGTGCCAGCAGCCCCGAAGGGCAGGGACTAGGCACAGATACGCAGTATTTT. Translated, it gives CASSPEGQGLGTDTQYF.

This rearrangement joins TRBV5-8 to TRBJ2-3; 7 bases fit TRBD1. The CDR3 contains 14 residues. Germline assignment: CDR1 SGHTS and CDR2 YDEGEE. The junction had 10 bases not matched to a gene; V was cut back by 4 bases and J by 8 bases. CDR3 in amino acids: CASSVGQVHRTQYF. The CDR3 bases are TGTGCCAGCAGCGTTGGACAGGTCCATCGTACGCAGTATTTT.

The sample holds a few counts of this clone. In DNA, the CDR3 is TGCAGTGCTATACAAGGGCAGCCCCAGCATTTT. This translates into CSAIQGQPQHF. The rearrangement links TRBV20-1 to TRBJ1-5; D ambiguous. The length of the CDR3 is 11 residues. The germline gives CDR1 DFQATT, CDR2 SNEGSKA (reference sequence). V was shortened by 4 bases and J by 7 bases, with 8 bases between the two germline ends.

The chain carries TRBV9 and TRBJ2-7; TRBD2 matches at 7 bases. The CDR3 sequence is 17 residues long. V lost 3 bases, J lost 4 bases, and 16 bases stayed unmatched. Germline V lookup: CDR1 SGDLS, CDR2 YYNGEE. CDR3 loop: CASSGSSSSGNPYEQYF. The CDR3 DNA sequence: TGTGCCAGCAGCGGAAGTTCGTCGAGCGGGAATCCGTACGAGCAGTACTTC.